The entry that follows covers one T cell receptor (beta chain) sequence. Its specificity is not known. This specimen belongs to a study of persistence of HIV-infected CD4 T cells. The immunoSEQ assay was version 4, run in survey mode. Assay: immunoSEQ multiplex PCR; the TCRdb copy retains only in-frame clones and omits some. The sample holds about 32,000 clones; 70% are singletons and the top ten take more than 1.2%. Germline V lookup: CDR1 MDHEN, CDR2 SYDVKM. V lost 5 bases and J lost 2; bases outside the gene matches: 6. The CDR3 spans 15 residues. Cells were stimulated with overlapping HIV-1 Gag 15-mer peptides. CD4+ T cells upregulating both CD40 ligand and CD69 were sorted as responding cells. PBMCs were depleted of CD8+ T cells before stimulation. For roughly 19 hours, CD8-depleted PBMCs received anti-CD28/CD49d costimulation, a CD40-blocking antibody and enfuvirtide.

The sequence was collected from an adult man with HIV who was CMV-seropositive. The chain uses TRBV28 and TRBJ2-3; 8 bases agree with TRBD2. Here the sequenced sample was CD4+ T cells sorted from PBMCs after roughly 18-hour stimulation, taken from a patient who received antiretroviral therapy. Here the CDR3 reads CASSNGGDYTDTQYF. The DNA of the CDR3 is TGTGCCAGCAGTAACGGGGGGGACTACACAGATACGCAGTATTTT.